This passage covers 5 T cell receptor beta chains from one sample sequenced in a study of blood T cell repertoires in COVID-19. Some clones are missing from TCRdb's copy, which holds only in-frame ones; the method was immunoSEQ multiplex PCR. The data hold about 180,000 clones, with 87% observed a single time. The sequencing input was peripheral blood. The source of these receptors is a woman between 45 and 60 years old with acute or convalescent COVID-19.

The chain couples TRBV18 to TRBJ2-2; 9 bases are a match to TRBD1. The CDR3 covers 16 residues. Germline V gene sequence: CDR1 KGHSH, CDR2 LQKENI. V gave up 8 bases and J gave up 4 bases; unmatched junction bases: 11. For the CDR3, the DNA is TGTGCCAGCCCGACCTTAACAGGGGGCTCCACCGGGGAGCTGTTTTTT. The encoded protein is CASPTLTGGSTGELFF.

The chain recombines TRBV6-5 with TRBJ1-5, with D maybe TRBD1 (6 bases). The germline V gene encodes CDR1 MNHEY and CDR2 SVGAGI. The CDR3 is 15 residues long. V was pared by 5 bases and J by 4 bases, with 15 bases between. CDR3 amino acids: CASSPRRGGNQPQHF. CDR3 in DNA: TGTGCCAGCAGTCCTCGGAGGGGGGGGAATCAGCCCCAGCATTTT.

This clone was counted between two and nine times. The rearrangement joins TRBV6-2 or TRBV6-3 to TRBJ1-5; 10 nucleotides agree with TRBD1. The V segment lost 5 bases and the J segment 3 bases; nucleotides outside the gene matches: 10. The V gene's germline CDR1 is MNHEY and CDR2 SVGEGT. This CDR3 has 17 residues. Here the CDR3 DNA reads TGTGCCAGCAGTCTACGACAGGGGGCGCGGAACAATCAGCCCCAGCATTTT. Its translation: CASSLRQGARNNQPQHF.

The genes are TRBV10-3 and TRBJ1-1; perhaps TRBD1 as D (6 bases). Germline V CDR1 and CDR2: ENHRY, SYGVKD. The CDR3 totals 12 residues. The V and J ends lost 6 bases and 1 base respectively, with 6 bases between them. The DNA for the CDR3 is TGTGCCATCAGAGGGGGGAACACTGAAGCTTTCTTT. Its protein product is CAIRGGNTEAFF.

This clone has only one observation. The genes are TRBV5-6 and TRBJ2-5; no firm D call. The CDR3 length is 13 residues. Trimming shortened V by 2 bases and J by 5 bases, and 10 bases separated the two germline ends. Germline loops: CDR1 SGHDT, CDR2 YYEEEE. The CDR3 loop reads CASSFRVRETQYF. CDR3 coding DNA: TGTGCCAGCAGCTTCCGGGTGAGGGAGACCCAGTACTTC.